These T cell receptor beta chains were read from a single sample in a study of human T cells and chemical hapten exposure. MiXCR, applied by TCRdb to the RACE reads, yields one record per CDR3 protein. The repertoire holds about 45,000 distinct CDR3 sequences, with roughly 4.2% as singletons. Sample: whole blood. All receptors come from a human donor in good health. Some clones in this sample may be carry-over from other donors' samples. CDR3s include the opening cysteine and the closing phenylalanine or tryptophan. Fields, in order: V gene, clone size, D gene, CDR3 length, J gene, CDR3 protein, CDR3 DNA. A D gene is named only where the DNA matches it firmly. Rows may omit the clone size; those that give it use once, few, many or a size class.

v_gene: TRBV25-1
abundance: few
d_gene: -
len: 13
j_gene: TRBJ1-6
CDR3aa: CASSLQEGSPLHF
CDR3nt: TGTGCCAGCAGTCTACAGGAGGGTTCACCCCTCCACTTT

v_gene: TRBV5-1
abundance: many
d_gene: -
len: 13
j_gene: TRBJ2-5
CDR3aa: CASSYGPAETQYF
CDR3nt: TGCGCCAGCAGCTACGGACCGGCGGAGACCCAGTACTTC

v_gene: TRBV13
abundance: few
d_gene: TRBD2
len: 12
j_gene: TRBJ2-7
CDR3aa: CASRLAGNEQYF
CDR3nt: TGTGCCAGCAGACTAGCGGGAAACGAGCAGTACTTC

v_gene: TRBV7-8
abundance: many
d_gene: -
len: 15
j_gene: TRBJ1-2
CDR3aa: CASSLGQGILYGYTF
CDR3nt: TGTGCCAGCAGCTTAGGTCAGGGAATTTTGTATGGCTACACCTTC

v_gene: TRBV27
abundance: -
d_gene: -
len: 15
j_gene: TRBJ2-6
CDR3aa: CASSQPASGANVLTF
CDR3nt: TGTGCCAGCAGTCAACCAGCCTCTGGGGCCAACGTCCTGACTTTC

v_gene: TRBV20-1
abundance: many
d_gene: TRBD1
len: 14
j_gene: TRBJ1-5
CDR3aa: CSFQTGQRDQPQHF
CDR3nt: TGCAGTTTTCAGACGGGACAGAGAGATCAGCCCCAGCATTTT

v_gene: TRBV10-3
abundance: many
d_gene: -
len: 14
j_gene: TRBJ2-7
CDR3aa: CAINEEGLSYEQYF
CDR3nt: TGTGCCATCAACGAGGAGGGACTCTCCTACGAGCAGTACTTC

v_gene: TRBV7-3
abundance: many
d_gene: -
len: 14
j_gene: TRBJ2-3
CDR3aa: CASSFGGLTDTQYF
CDR3nt: TGTGCCAGCAGCTTCGGGGGGCTTACAGATACGCAGTATTTT

v_gene: TRBV4-2
abundance: -
d_gene: TRBD2
len: 12
j_gene: TRBJ2-3
CDR3aa: CASSQDPGGPYF
CDR3nt: TGTGCCAGCAGCCAAGACCCGGGAGGGCCGTATTTT

v_gene: TRBV11-2
abundance: many
d_gene: -
len: 16
j_gene: TRBJ1-6
CDR3aa: CASSSNGRTYNSPLHF
CDR3nt: TGTGCCAGCAGCTCGAACGGACGGACCTATAATTCACCCCTCCACTTT

v_gene: TRBV12-3/TRBV12-4
abundance: many
d_gene: TRBD1
len: 15
j_gene: TRBJ2-5
CDR3aa: CASSSYGTGLETQYF
CDR3nt: TGTGCCAGCAGTTCCTACGGGACAGGTTTGGAGACCCAGTACTTC

v_gene: TRBV10-2
abundance: -
d_gene: TRBD2
len: 14
j_gene: TRBJ2-7
CDR3aa: CASSGASGLHEQYF
CDR3nt: TGCGCCAGCAGCGGGGCTAGCGGGCTCCACGAGCAGTACTTC

v_gene: TRBV27
abundance: -
d_gene: TRBD2
len: 14
j_gene: TRBJ2-5
CDR3aa: CASSSLAGSQFQYF
CDR3nt: TGTGCCAGCAGTTCTCTAGCGGGATCCCAGTTCCAGTACTTC

v_gene: TRBV6-5
abundance: many
d_gene: -
len: 16
j_gene: TRBJ1-1
CDR3aa: CASSYSRGADDTEAFF
CDR3nt: TGTGCCAGCAGTTACTCGAGGGGGGCGGATGACACTGAAGCTTTCTTT

v_gene: TRBV4-1
abundance: many
d_gene: TRBD2
len: 17
j_gene: TRBJ2-3
CDR3aa: CASSQDGGGRALDTQYF
CDR3nt: TGCGCCAGCAGCCAAGATGGTGGCGGGAGGGCCCTAGATACGCAGTATTTT

v_gene: TRBV7-2
abundance: many
d_gene: TRBD2
len: 14
j_gene: TRBJ2-7
CDR3aa: CASSLGLAQYEQYF
CDR3nt: TGTGCCAGCAGCCTAGGACTAGCCCAGTACGAGCAGTACTTC

v_gene: TRBV29-1
abundance: many
d_gene: -
len: 15
j_gene: TRBJ2-2
CDR3aa: CSVRGGRRDTGELFF
CDR3nt: TGCAGCGTCCGAGGGGGACGGCGAGACACCGGGGAGCTGTTTTTT

v_gene: TRBV15
abundance: many
d_gene: TRBD1
len: 16
j_gene: TRBJ2-6
CDR3aa: CATNLDRDAGANVLTF
CDR3nt: TGTGCCACCAACTTAGACAGGGACGCTGGGGCCAACGTCCTGACTTTC

v_gene: TRBV9
abundance: many
d_gene: -
len: 15
j_gene: TRBJ2-5
CDR3aa: CASSVSGAQRETQYF
CDR3nt: TGTGCCAGCAGCGTTAGCGGAGCGCAGAGGGAGACCCAGTACTTC

v_gene: TRBV7-3
abundance: few
d_gene: -
len: 14
j_gene: TRBJ1-6
CDR3aa: CASSLVGGGSPLHF
CDR3nt: TGTGCCAGCAGCTTAGTCGGTGGCGGATCACCCCTCCACTTT